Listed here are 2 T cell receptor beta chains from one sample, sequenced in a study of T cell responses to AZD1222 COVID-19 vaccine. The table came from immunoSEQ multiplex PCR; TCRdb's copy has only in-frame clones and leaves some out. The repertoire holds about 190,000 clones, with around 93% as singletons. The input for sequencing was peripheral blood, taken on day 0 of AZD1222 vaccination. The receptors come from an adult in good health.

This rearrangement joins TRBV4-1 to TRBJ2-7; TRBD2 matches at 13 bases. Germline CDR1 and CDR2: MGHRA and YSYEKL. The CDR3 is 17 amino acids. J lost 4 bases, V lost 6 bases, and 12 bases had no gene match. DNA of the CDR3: TGCGCCAGCAGAGGACTAGCGGGAGAAGGTACCGGGTACGAGCAGTACTTC. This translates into CASRGLAGEGTGYEQYF.

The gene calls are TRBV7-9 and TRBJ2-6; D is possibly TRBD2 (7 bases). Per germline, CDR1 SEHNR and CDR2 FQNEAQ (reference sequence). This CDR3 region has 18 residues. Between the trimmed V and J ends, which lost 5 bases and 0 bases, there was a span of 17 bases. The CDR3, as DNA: TGTGCCAGCAGCGAGACGGGGGGCGTCAGCTCTGGGGCCAACGTCCTGACTTTC. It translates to CASSETGGVSSGANVLTF.